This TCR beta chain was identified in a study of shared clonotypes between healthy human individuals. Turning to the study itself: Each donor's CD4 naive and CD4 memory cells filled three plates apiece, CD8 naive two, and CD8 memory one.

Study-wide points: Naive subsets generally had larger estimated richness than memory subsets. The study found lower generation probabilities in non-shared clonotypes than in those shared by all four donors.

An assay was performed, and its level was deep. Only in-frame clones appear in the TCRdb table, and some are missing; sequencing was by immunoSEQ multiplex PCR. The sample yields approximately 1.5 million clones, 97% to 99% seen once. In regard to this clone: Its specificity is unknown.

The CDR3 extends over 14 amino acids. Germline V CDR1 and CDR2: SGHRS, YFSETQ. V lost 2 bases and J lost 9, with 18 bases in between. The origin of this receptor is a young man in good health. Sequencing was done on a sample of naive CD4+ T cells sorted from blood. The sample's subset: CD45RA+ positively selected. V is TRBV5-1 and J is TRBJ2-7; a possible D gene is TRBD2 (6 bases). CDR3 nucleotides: TGCGCCAGCAGCTTTCAGGGACCGGAGGGCGGGCAGTACTTC. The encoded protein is CASSFQGPEGGQYF.